The 6 T cell receptor beta chains in this list originate from one sample, sequenced in a study of response to subunit inactivated influenza vaccine. TCRdb analysed the RT-PCR reads with MiXCR anew, one entry per CDR3 protein. The profile shows 500,000 or so distinct CDR3 sequences, more than 15% of them singletons. The input for sequencing was CD4+ T cells sorted from PBMCs, taken less than 30 months after vaccination. The receptors come from a man aged 50-75 years who received an inactivated influenza vaccine.

The chain combines TRBV6-5 with TRBJ2-7; no definite D call. There are 14 residues in the CDR3. CDR1 MNHEY and CDR2 SVGAGI come from the germline V gene. V lost 2 bases and J 1 base, leaving 9 bases between the germline ends. CDR3 in amino acids: CASSYLPVSYEQYF. CDR3 bases: TGTGCCAGCAGTTACCTCCCCGTATCCTACGAGCAGTACTTC.

The V and J genes are TRBV19 and TRBJ2-1, with a weak D call TRBD2 (6 bases). V was shortened by 5 bases and J by 8 bases, with 13 bases between the two germline ends. The CDR3 length is 13 residues. Germline V lookup: CDR1 LNHDA, CDR2 SQIVND (reference sequence). This CDR3 reads CASSLIGGDEQFF. The CDR3 DNA reads TGTGCCAGTAGTCTCATAGGCGGGGATGAGCAGTTCTTC.

The V gene is TRBV20-1, the J gene TRBJ1-1; 9 nucleotides agree with TRBD1. Trimming took 2 bases from V and 11 from J; bases not matched to a gene: 12. This CDR3 region has 14 residues. From germline, CDR1 is DFQATT and CDR2 SNEGSKA (reference sequence). CDR3 coding DNA: TGCAGTGCTAGAACTAACCGGGACAGGGAGGTCGCTTTCTTT. Its protein is CSARTNRDREVAFF.

This clonotype has only a few counts. The rearrangement uses TRBV20-1 and TRBJ1-1; 7 bases line up with TRBD1. Germline lookup yields CDR1 DFQATT and CDR2 SNEGSKA (reference sequence). V lost 3 bases, J lost 1 base, and 5 bases stayed unmatched. This CDR3 contains 14 residues. The CDR3 DNA follows: TGCAGTGCTAGGTGGACAGGCTCGAACACTGAAGCTTTCTTT. Its protein is CSARWTGSNTEAFF.

The sample holds many counts of this clonotype. The chain carries TRBV11-2 and TRBJ1-2, with D possibly being TRBD1 (5 bases). CDR3 length: 14 residues. V was shortened by 0 bases and J by 4 bases, with 9 bases between the two germline ends. CDR1 and CDR2 (germline): SGHAT, FQNNGV. The CDR3 here is CASSLDGTAYGYTF. The CDR3 DNA sequence: TGTGCCAGCAGCTTAGACGGGACGGCCTATGGCTACACCTTC. The full variable domain, rest sourced from reference TRBV11-2 and TRBJ1-2, is EAGVAQSPRYKIIEKRQSVAFWCNPISGHATLYWYQQILGQGPKLLIQFQNNGVVDDSQLPKDRFSAERLKGVDSTLKIQPAKLEDSAVYLCASSLDGTAYGYTFGSGTRLTVV.

The chain couples TRBV29-1 to TRBJ1-1; no reliable D call. CDR3 length equals 13 residues. Germline CDR1 is SQVTM and CDR2 is ANQGSEA. The ends were cut back, 1 base at V and 3 bases at J, with 9 bases in the middle. For the CDR3, the DNA is TGCAGCGTTGAAGTGACCAAATACACTGAAGCTTTCTTT. Amino acids: CSVEVTKYTEAFF.